Each of the 19 T cell receptor beta chains below was sequenced from the same sample in a study of CD8 T cells in ankylosing spondylitis. The study's findings and limits: Seemingly characteristic of ankylosing spondylitis blood was a TCR beta motif consisting of under ten highly homologous variants.

These TCRs are of unknown antigen specificity. TCRdb reprocessed the 5' RACE reads with MiXCR, giving one entry per CDR3 protein. The table has around 430,000 distinct CDR3 sequences, approximately 17% seen once. Sequencing used blood, either unsorted or a sorted T cell fraction (not recorded which). Source of these receptors: a male donor with ankylosing spondylitis.

Ten or more counts support this clonotype. The rearrangement links TRBV24-1 to TRBJ1-5, with 7 nucleotides matching TRBD1. V lost 4 bases, J lost 6 bases, and 5 bases stayed unmatched. CDR3 length: 14 residues. In germline, CDR1 is KGHDR, CDR2 SFDVKD. CDR3: CATSETGSSQPQHF. DNA for the CDR3: TGTGCCACCAGTGAGACAGGGTCCTCTCAGCCCCAGCATTTT.

This clonotype came up a few times. The chain couples TRBV11-3 to TRBJ2-2; D is undetermined. Trimming took 2 bases from V and 4 from J, leaving 8 bases between them. From germline, CDR1 is SGHNT and CDR2 YENEEA. CDR3 size: 14 residues. The CDR3 DNA is TGTGCCAGCAGCTTACTAGGGTCCACCGGGGAGCTGTTTTTT. It encodes CASSLLGSTGELFF.

This clonotype was counted at least ten times. V is TRBV5-1 and J is TRBJ1-1; the D is unclear. The CDR3 has 14 amino acids. Trimming removed 0 bases from V and 4 bases from J, with 10 bases in between. The germline V gene has CDR1 SGHRS and CDR2 YFSETQ. CDR3 in amino acids: CASSLGTARTEAFF. The CDR3 bases are TGCGCCAGCAGCTTGGGTACAGCCCGCACTGAAGCTTTCTTT.

The table lists this clonotype with a few counts. V and J are TRBV20-1 and TRBJ2-7, with D unresolved. The CDR3 loop spans 12 amino acids. Germline values: CDR1 DFQATT, CDR2 SNEGSKA (reference sequence). Trimming pared 6 bases from V and 0 bases from J, leaving 9 bases between. The CDR3 is CSAKDVSYEQYF. The DNA for the CDR3 is TGCAGTGCCAAGGACGTCTCCTACGAGCAGTACTTC.

This rearrangement joins TRBV2 to TRBJ2-5, with 9 positions matching TRBD2. Germline assignment: CDR1 SNHLY and CDR2 FYNNEI. This CDR3 is 15 amino acids long. V lost 3 bases and J lost 2; bases outside the gene matches: 4. DNA for the CDR3: TGTGCCAGCAGTGATAGTCTAGCGGGGCAAGAGACCCAGTACTTC. Protein sequence: CASSDSLAGQETQYF.

The chain recombines TRBV5-1 with TRBJ2-1, with D perhaps assigned TRBD1 or TRBD2 (6 bases each). In germline, CDR1 is SGHRS, CDR2 YFSETQ. Trimming cost V 4 bases and J 4 bases, with 12 bases left between them. The CDR3 is made up of 14 amino acids. CDR3 DNA sequence: TGCGCCAGCAGCGGCGGGACAAGGTACAATGAGCAGTTCTTC. It is translated as CASSGGTRYNEQFF.

This clonotype was counted a few times. The gene calls are TRBV5-1 and TRBJ2-3; 7 nucleotides align to TRBD1. With 4 bases clipped from V and 5 bases from J, the junction kept 7 bases outside the gene matches. The CDR3 is 14 residues long. Looked up from germline, CDR1 is SGHRS and CDR2 is YFSETQ. The CDR3 region is CASSPLTGRDTQYF. CDR3 DNA sequence: TGCGCCAGCAGCCCCTTGACAGGGAGAGATACGCAGTATTTT.

At least ten counts were recorded for this clonotype. The chain has TRBV18 and TRBJ2-7; 12 nucleotides match TRBD2. CDR1 KGHSH and CDR2 LQKENI come from the germline V gene. The CDR3 totals 15 residues. The V and J ends lost 4 bases and 1 base, in that order; junction bases with no gene match: 2. CDR3 amino acids: CASSLLAGGSYEQYF. The CDR3 nucleotides read TGTGCCAGCTCACTACTAGCGGGGGGTTCCTACGAGCAGTACTTC. The whole variable domain, filled in from reference TRBV18 and TRBJ2-7, reads NAGVMQNPRHLVRRRGQEARLRCSPMKGHSHVYWYRQLPEEGLKFMVYLQKENIIDESGMPKERFSAEFPKEGPSILRIQQVVRGDSAAYFCASSLLAGGSYEQYFGPGTRLTVT.

This clonotype was seen more than once but under ten times. V gene TRBV7-9 combines with J gene TRBJ2-3; the D gene is possibly TRBD2 (6 bases). CDR3 length: 14 residues. Trimming left V 5 bases short and J 5 bases short, with 14 bases between. Germline V lookup: CDR1 SEHNR, CDR2 FQNEAQ (reference sequence). The CDR3 sequence is CASSPWGERDTQYF. The CDR3 nucleotides are TGTGCCAGCAGCCCCTGGGGGGAGAGAGATACGCAGTATTTT.

V is TRBV28 and J is TRBJ2-1, with D perhaps matching TRBD2 (6 bases). This CDR3 region has 18 residues. The ends were cut back, 2 bases at V and 5 bases at J, with 22 bases in the middle. Per germline, CDR1 MDHEN and CDR2 SYDVKM. The CDR3 DNA reads TGTGCCAGCAGTTTAAGTGAGTCTAACGGGAGAACCCACAATGAGCAGTTCTTC. It codes for CASSLSESNGRTHNEQFF.

The genes are TRBV20-1 and TRBJ2-1, with 10 bases lining up with TRBD2. Trimming at V came to 7 bases and at J to 9 bases, leaving 15 bases not matched to a gene. CDR3 length equals 15 residues. Germline V lookup: CDR1 DFQATT, CDR2 SNEGSKA (reference sequence). DNA for the CDR3: TGCAGTGTTCCCGTTGGGGCTAGCGGGAGAGGTGAGCAGTTCTTC. This gives the protein CSVPVGASGRGEQFF.

This sequence joins TRBV2 and TRBJ1-5, with D possibly being TRBD1 (6 bases). Germline CDR1 reads SNHLY; CDR2 reads FYNNEI. The CDR3 runs 15 residues. V dropped 4 bases and J dropped 5 bases, with 15 bases sitting between them. The CDR3, as DNA: TGTGCCAGCAGTGTACAGGGTGTTGTAGATCAGCCCCAGCATTTT. Its protein product is CASSVQGVVDQPQHF.

The sample holds many counts of this clonotype. The chain links TRBV30 to TRBJ1-3, with D possibly TRBD1 on 5 matching bases. CDR1 is GTSNPN, CDR2 SVGIG, per germline (reference sequence). The CDR3 covers 12 residues. Trimming took 2 bases from V and 4 from J, leaving 6 bases between them. CDR3 sequence reads: CAWSNRGNTIYF. In DNA form, the CDR3 reads TGTGCCTGGAGTAACAGGGGAAACACCATATATTTT.

This sequence joins TRBV7-2 and TRBJ2-4; TRBD2 matches at 8 bases. V trimming: 0 bases; J trimming: 1 base; junction bases outside the gene matches: 8. The CDR3 length is 18 residues. Germline CDR1 is SGHTA and CDR2 is FQGNSA. Here the CDR3 DNA reads TGTGCCAGCAGCTTAGCGGGGCCAGCGGGGGTGGCCAAAAACATTCAGTACTTC. Its translation is CASSLAGPAGVAKNIQYF. Full variable domain (outside the CDR3, taken from reference TRBV7-2 and TRBJ2-4): GAGVSQSPSNKVTEKGKDVELRCDPISGHTALYWYRQSLGQGLEFLIYFQGNSAPDKSGLPSDRFSAERTGGSVSTLTIQRTQQEDSAVYLCASSLAGPAGVAKNIQYFGAGTRLSVL.

The rearrangement links TRBV12-3 or TRBV12-4 to TRBJ2-7, with D maybe TRBD2 (6 bases). Trimming took 5 bases from V and 2 from J, leaving 22 bases between them. This CDR3 is 17 amino acids long. In nucleotides, the CDR3 is TGTGCCAGCAGTCGTTCGGGGGTTAGGGACGGAGCCTACGAGCAGTACTTC. This gives the protein CASSRSGVRDGAYEQYF.

V and J are TRBV14 and TRBJ1-2; a possible D gene is TRBD1 (6 bases). Between the trimmed V and J ends, which lost 5 bases and 8 bases, there was a span of 15 bases. Germline CDR1 is SGHDN and CDR2 is FVKESK. This CDR3 has 13 amino acids. This chain's CDR3 is CASSYTHQGGYTF. DNA of the CDR3: TGTGCCAGCAGCTACACACATCAGGGGGGCTACACCTTC.

This clonotype was seen only a few times. This chain joins TRBV3-1 and TRBJ2-1, with 7 positions matching TRBD2. The junction had 6 bases not matched to a gene; V was cut back by 1 base and J by 9 bases. The CDR3 spans 14 residues. The germline V gene has CDR1 LGHDT and CDR2 YNNKEL (reference sequence). The CDR3 coding sequence is TGTGCCAGCAGCCAAGGGGGCGGGAGAGGTGAGCAGTTCTTC. Amino acid sequence: CASSQGGGRGEQFF.

The J gene is TRBJ1-2, the V gene TRBV5-1, with TRBD1 as a possible D gene (5 bases). This CDR3 is 14 amino acids long. V gave up 1 base and J gave up 4 bases, with 11 bases separating them. Germline CDR1 SGHRS, CDR2 YFSETQ. CDR3 protein: CASSLYTGSYGYTF. DNA for the CDR3: TGCGCCAGCAGCTTGTACACAGGTTCCTATGGCTACACCTTC.

This chain links TRBV18 with TRBJ2-7; a possible D gene is TRBD1 (6 bases). This CDR3 spans 14 amino acids. Trimming cost V 5 bases and J 3 bases, with 14 bases left between them. The germline V gene encodes CDR1 KGHSH and CDR2 LQKENI. Here the CDR3 DNA reads TGTGCCAGCTCAAAGGACAGCGCGATCTACGAGCAGTACTTC. This gives the protein CASSKDSAIYEQYF.